Described below is a single T cell receptor beta chain sequence and its context. Its antigen is unknown. Libraries for TCRalpha and TCRbeta carried sample barcodes and unique molecular identifiers via 5'RACE. TCRdb fed the 5' RACE reads into MiXCR, producing one record per CDR3 protein. This sample yields 350,000 to 500,000 distinct CDR3 sequences, of which 15% to 20% are seen a single time; under 25% belongs to the top ten. This specimen comes from a study of T-cell memory formation after mild COVID-19. Looking at the study overall: For the most part, TCR clusters were specific to one donor. The study's findings and limits: Some clones that responded turned up in pre-infection memory, which suggests that cross-reactive memory joined in.

The CDR3 runs 12 residues. V was trimmed by 5 bases and J by 5 bases, leaving 10 bases between them. CDR1 is SGHVS and CDR2 is FNYEAQ in the germline V gene. The sequence derives from a man aged 18 to 29 who had mild COVID-19 (a few samples of this study predate the infection). Cell type and time point are not known. Input material: PBMCs or a T cell subset sorted from them (not recorded which). The V call is TRBV7-6, the J call TRBJ2-7; D unresolved. The CDR3 here is CASSPNNNEQYF. Here the CDR3 DNA reads TGTGCCAGCAGCCCCAATAATAACGAGCAGTACTTC.